This T cell receptor beta chain was captured by sequencing in a study of shared clonotypes between healthy human individuals. The CDR3 spans 15 residues. The J segment lost 4 bases and the V segment lost 2 bases, leaving 7 bases of the junction unmatched. Germline CDR1 is MNHEY and CDR2 is SVGAGI. This clone was recorded only once. It was across several immunoSEQ plates that each subset's genomic DNA was evenly split. Sequencing used immunoSEQ multiplex PCR; TCRdb keeps in-frame clones, though not all of them. Among 2,500,000 or so clones, roughly 93% were seen once, and the ten largest hold more than 0.35%.

The J gene is TRBJ1-1, the V gene TRBV6-5; 7 nucleotides align to TRBD1. This receptor was identified in a man between 18 and 35 years old in good health. Some clones in this sample may be carry-over from other donors' samples. The sequenced material came from naive CD4+ T cells from PBMCs. Subset: CD45RA+ positively selected. In DNA form, the CDR3 reads TGTGCCAGCAGTTACAATAGACAGGGCCCCACTGAAGCTTTCTTT. Protein: CASSYNRQGPTEAFF.